The 17 T cell receptor beta chains in this list originate from one sample, sequenced in a study of cytomegalovirus exposure and HLA in healthy donors. The PCR was carried out with 60 Vbeta primers and 13 Jbeta primers. Sequencing was performed with immunoSEQ multiplex PCR; in TCRdb, only in-frame clones are kept and a portion is missing. The sample lists around 140,000 clones; approximately 70% were seen once. Material: PBMCs. These receptor sequences come from a woman in her sixties or seventies in good health and CMV-seropositive.

The rearrangement uses TRBV10-2 and TRBJ2-7; D is unresolved. Germline loops: CDR1 WSHSY, CDR2 SAAADI. V was pared by 8 bases and J by 2 bases, with 13 bases between. The CDR3 is made up of 13 amino acids. The CDR3 DNA is TGCGCCAGCTCGAGCGAGGCACCCTACGAGCAGTACTTC. This encodes CASSSEAPYEQYF.

This clone was found once. The V and J genes are TRBV5-1 and TRBJ2-7, with TRBD1 as a possible D gene (6 bases). This CDR3 spans 13 amino acids. V lost 10 bases and J 3 bases, leaving 17 bases between the germline ends. Germline V lookup: CDR1 SGHRS, CDR2 YFSETQ. The CDR3 spells CASKGDMIYEQYF. The CDR3, as DNA: TGCGCCTCAAAGGGGGACATGATCTACGAGCAGTACTTC.

This clone was observed a handful of times. The chain recombines TRBV11-2 with TRBJ1-2; TRBD1 agrees at 7 bases. CDR1 is SGHAT, CDR2 FQNNGV, per germline. This CDR3 is 16 amino acids long. Germline trimming cut 4 bases from V and 8 bases from J; bases unmatched to any gene: 16. CDR3 amino acids: CASSWGRTGSREGYTF. The CDR3 DNA sequence: TGTGCCAGCAGCTGGGGACGGACAGGATCGAGGGAGGGCTACACCTTC. Full variable domain (outside the CDR3, taken from reference TRBV11-2 and TRBJ1-2): EAGVAQSPRYKIIEKRQSVAFWCNPISGHATLYWYQQILGQGPKLLIQFQNNGVVDDSQLPKDRFSAERLKGVDSTLKIQPAKLEDSAVYLCASSWGRTGSREGYTFGSGTRLTVV.

This clone was observed a handful of times. This chain connects TRBV7-2 to TRBJ1-5; D call uncertain. V was shortened by 0 bases and J by 0 bases, with 9 bases between the two germline ends. The CDR3 extends over 16 amino acids. Germline CDR1 reads SGHTA; CDR2 reads FQGNSA. Written as DNA, the CDR3 is TGTGCCAGCAGCTTAGCGCCCGGTTATAGCAATCAGCCCCAGCATTTT. Translation gives CASSLAPGYSNQPQHF.

The chain is built from TRBV27 and TRBJ1-2, with TRBD1 as a possible D gene (6 bases). Germline CDR1 MNHEY, CDR2 SMNVEV (reference sequence). V was cut by 2 bases and J by 4 bases, with 8 bases left in between. The length of the CDR3 is 13 residues. CDR3 region: CASSLTGTYGYTF. As DNA, the CDR3 is TGTGCCAGCAGTTTAACAGGGACCTATGGCTACACCTTC.

This CDR3 is CASSEQGLPGVEAFF. The CDR3 DNA reads TGTGCCAGCAGTGAACAGGGCCTGCCGGGGGTTGAAGCTTTCTTT. This chain uses TRBV2 with TRBJ1-1, with D perhaps TRBD1 (5 bases). The CDR3 spans 15 residues. The V gene's germline CDR1 is SNHLY and CDR2 FYNNEI. V was shortened by 2 bases and J by 7 bases, with 17 bases between the two germline ends. The full variable domain, with the rest looked up from reference TRBV2 and TRBJ1-1, is EPEVTQTPSHQVTQMGQEVILRCVPISNHLYFYWYRQILGQKVEFLVSFYNNEISEKSEIFDDQFSVERPDGSNFTLKIRSTKLEDSAMYFCASSEQGLPGVEAFFGQGTRLTVV.

This chain connects TRBV29-1 to TRBJ2-3, with D maybe TRBD1 (6 bases). CDR1 is SQVTM and CDR2 is ANQGSEA in the germline V gene. Between the trimmed V and J ends, which lost 7 bases and 5 bases, there was a span of 13 bases. This CDR3 spans 12 amino acids. The CDR3 DNA sequence: TGCAGCGGATCCGGGACAAGAGATACGCAGTATTTT. As protein: CSGSGTRDTQYF.

The table lists this clone with a count of one. The rearrangement joins TRBV9 to TRBJ1-2, with unresolved D. Trimming cost V 0 bases and J 0 bases, with 9 bases left between them. The germline CDR1 and CDR2 sequences are SGDLS and YYNGEE. The CDR3 runs 15 residues. CDR3 DNA: TGTGCCAGCAGCGTAGAGGGAGCGTCTAACTATGGCTACACCTTC. It translates to CASSVEGASNYGYTF. The full variable domain, rest sourced from reference TRBV9 and TRBJ1-2, is DSGVTQTPKHLITATGQRVTLRCSPRSGDLSVYWYQQSLDQGLQFLIQYYNGEERAKGNILERFSAQQFPDLHSELNLSSLELGDSALYFCASSVEGASNYGYTFGSGTRLTVV.

This chain uses TRBV5-1 with TRBJ2-5; 13 bases align to TRBD2. This CDR3 is built from 15 residues. With 3 bases clipped from V and 5 bases from J, the junction kept 4 bases outside the gene matches. Germline CDR1 is SGHRS and CDR2 is YFSETQ. This CDR3 reads CASSYTSGRVETQYF. DNA of the CDR3: TGCGCCAGCAGCTACACTAGCGGGAGGGTTGAGACCCAGTACTTC.

A few counts support this clone. CDR3 amino acids: CASSLGQGRTSYEQYF. DNA of the CDR3: TGCGCCAGCAGCTTAGGACAGGGACGAACTTCCTACGAGCAGTACTTC. The chain carries TRBV5-1 and TRBJ2-7; 8 bases line up with TRBD1. V was clipped by 2 bases and J by 1 base; unmatched bases: 8. The CDR3 sequence is 16 residues long. Looked up from germline, CDR1 is SGHRS and CDR2 is YFSETQ.

CDR3 DNA sequence: TGTGCCAGCGGCGGACAGCCTAGCAATCAGCCCCAGCATTTT. Protein sequence: CASGGQPSNQPQHF. The V gene is TRBV6-1, the J gene TRBJ1-5; a weak D match, TRBD1 (6 bases). Germline CDR1 is MNHNS and CDR2 is SASEGT. Trimming removed 8 bases at V and 0 bases at J, with 11 bases between. The CDR3 is made up of 14 amino acids.

For this clone: Additional DNA sequences in this sample encode the identical CDR3. This rearrangement joins TRBV9 to TRBJ2-1; 9 nucleotides align to TRBD1. This CDR3 spans 15 amino acids. The germline CDR1 and CDR2 sequences are SGDLS and YYNGEE. V gave up 0 bases and J gave up 3 bases; unmatched junction bases: 1. The CDR3 is CASSVGQGDYNEQFF. The CDR3 nucleotides read TGTGCCAGCAGCGTAGGACAGGGGGACTACAATGAGCAGTTCTTC. Using reference TRBV9 and TRBJ2-1 for the parts outside the CDR3, the full variable domain is DSGVTQTPKHLITATGQRVTLRCSPRSGDLSVYWYQQSLDQGLQFLIQYYNGEERAKGNILERFSAQQFPDLHSELNLSSLELGDSALYFCASSVGQGDYNEQFFGPGTRLTVL.

The rearrangement links TRBV7-3 to TRBJ2-6, with 8 positions matching TRBD1. This CDR3 has 18 residues. The junction had 11 bases not matched to a gene; V was cut back by 3 bases and J by 4 bases. Looked up from germline, CDR1 is SGHTA and CDR2 is FQGTGA. The CDR3 protein is CASSFQGATRPGANVLTF. DNA of the CDR3: TGTGCCAGCAGCTTCCAGGGGGCCACACGGCCCGGGGCCAACGTCCTGACTTTC. Using reference TRBV7-3 and TRBJ2-6 for the parts outside the CDR3, the full variable domain is GAGVSQTPSNKVTEKGKYVELRCDPISGHTALYWYRQSLGQGPEFLIYFQGTGAADDSGLPNDRFFAVRPEGSVSTLKIQRTERGDSAVYLCASSFQGATRPGANVLTFGAGSRLTVL.

This clone has only a few counts. The V call is TRBV18, the J call TRBJ2-3; 10 nucleotides align to TRBD1. The CDR3 runs to 15 residues. Germline CDR1 reads KGHSH; CDR2 reads LQKENI. J lost 4 bases, V lost 2 bases, and 3 bases had no gene match. CDR3 bases: TGTGCCAGCTCACCATTGACAGGGGGCGCAGATACGCAGTATTTT. This gives the protein CASSPLTGGADTQYF. The whole variable domain, filled in from reference TRBV18 and TRBJ2-3, reads NAGVMQNPRHLVRRRGQEARLRCSPMKGHSHVYWYRQLPEEGLKFMVYLQKENIIDESGMPKERFSAEFPKEGPSILRIQQVVRGDSAAYFCASSPLTGGADTQYFGPGTRLTVL.

This chain connects TRBV7-9 to TRBJ2-3, with TRBD2 matching 13 bases. The germline gives CDR1 SEHNR, CDR2 FQNEAQ (reference sequence). The CDR3 contains 16 residues. V dropped 5 bases and J dropped 6; count of bases not matched to a gene: 8. CDR3 nucleotides: TGTGCCAGCAGCACCCGGACTAGCGGGAGCGCCGATACGCAGTATTTT. Its translation: CASSTRTSGSADTQYF.

The gene calls are TRBV20-1 and TRBJ2-1; D may be TRBD2 (5 bases). The CDR3 is 11 amino acids. V lost 6 bases and J 7 bases, leaving 10 bases between the germline ends. Germline V gives CDR1 DFQATT, CDR2 SNEGSKA (reference sequence). The CDR3 nucleotides are TGCAGTGCGACTATGGGGAATGAGCAGTTCTTC. Its protein product is CSATMGNEQFF.

The chain carries TRBV5-1 and TRBJ1-4; weak D call: TRBD1 (5 bases). Trimming removed 0 bases from V and 5 bases from J, with 14 bases in between. The CDR3 runs to 16 residues. Germline V gene lookup returns CDR1 SGHRS and CDR2 YFSETQ. In DNA form, the CDR3 reads TGCGCCAGCAGCTTGGTGCCCCGGGGGAAAAATGAAAAACTGTTTTTT. The encoded protein is CASSLVPRGKNEKLFF.